The clone carrying this T cell receptor beta chain came up many times. This specimen comes from a study of T-cell reconstitution after alpha-beta-depleted transplantation in children. The authors prepared the TCRbeta library with unique molecular identifiers. Each CDR3 protein is one row after TCRdb ran MiXCR on the PCR reads. This table holds roughly 300,000 distinct CDR3 sequences, about 9.4% found once. Germline V gene lookup returns CDR1 SGDLS and CDR2 YYNGEE. The CDR3 contains 14 residues. With V trimmed by 3 bases and J by 7 bases, 6 bases remained unmatched. The material sequenced was PBMCs from the stem cell graft donor, taken from the stem cell graft. The origin of this receptor is a human donor who donated a stem cell graft to a child with acute lymphoblastic leukemia. V and J are TRBV9 and TRBJ1-4; TRBD1 matches at 7 bases. CDR3: CASSARTGAEKLFF. In DNA form, the CDR3 reads TGTGCCAGCAGCGCACGAACAGGGGCTGAAAAACTGTTTTTT.